The text below deals with one TCR beta chain. As yet, its antigen is unknown. The sample is drawn from a study of shared clonotypes between healthy human individuals. Study-wide points: Non-shared clonotypes had lower generation probabilities than clonotypes shared by all four sorted-subset donors.

The CDR3 loop spans 13 amino acids. The germline gives CDR1 SEHNR, CDR2 FQNEAQ (reference sequence). Trimming stripped 6 bases from V and 8 bases from J, with 16 bases between. Per the study methods: ImmunoSEQ supplied junction-only sequences lacking quality scores, so filtering was different. Profiled with immunoSEQ multiplex PCR; TCRdb holds only in-frame clones, not every one. The DNA gave D and trimming, while V, J and clone size come from that table. The sample includes 2 million to 3 million clones, roughly 93% of them seen just once. Sequenced: naive CD4+ T cells from PBMCs. Subset: CD45RA+ positively selected. The receptor was derived from a young man in good health. Some clones in this sample may be carry-over from other donors' samples. This chain joins TRBV7-9 and TRBJ1-2, with D hard to call. The CDR3 sequence is CASSYSSSGGYTF. CDR3 DNA sequence: TGTGCCAGCAGTTATAGCTCCTCGGGGGGCTACACCTTC.